This entry lists 5 T cell receptor beta chains sequenced from one sample in a study of CD8 T cells in Susac syndrome. cDNA came from approximately 0.5 to 1 ug RNA primed by random hexamers. TCRdb reprocessed the immunoSEQ multiplex PCR reads with MiXCR, giving one entry per CDR3 protein. The repertoire holds around 220,000 distinct CDR3 sequences, with 80% to 95% as singletons. Material: CD8+ T cells from PBMCs. The receptors come from a human donor with multiple sclerosis.

The CDR3 DNA reads as TGTGCCAGCAGTCCTGGGCTAGCGGGAGGTCCCACAGATACGCAGTATTTT. Encoded protein: CASSPGLAGGPTDTQYF. The chain employs TRBV5-4 and TRBJ2-3; 11 nucleotides align to TRBD2. Germline assignment: CDR1 SGHNT and CDR2 YYREEE (reference sequence). Trimming at V came to 5 bases and at J to 2 bases, leaving 10 bases not matched to a gene. The CDR3 runs 17 residues.

The chain is built from TRBV7-9 and TRBJ2-7; TRBD1 matches 7 bases. Losses at the gene ends were 5 bases for V and 5 bases for J; bases not matched to a gene: 6. The CDR3 runs to 13 residues. CDR1 SEHNR and CDR2 FQNEAQ come from the germline V gene (reference sequence). The CDR3 nucleotides are TGTGCCAGCAGCCTAGACAGGGCGAACGAGCAGTACTTC. Amino acids: CASSLDRANEQYF. Together with reference TRBV7-9 and TRBJ2-7, the CDR3 gives the full variable domain: DTGVSQNPRHKITKRGQNVTFRCDPISEHNRLYWYRQTLGQGPEFLTYFQNEAQLEKSRLLSDRFSAERPKGSFSTLEIQRTEQGDSAMYLCASSLDRANEQYFGPGTRLTVT.

This rearrangement joins TRBV5-1 to TRBJ2-7; the D call may be TRBD1 or TRBD2 (5 bases each). CDR1 and CDR2 (germline): SGHRS, YFSETQ. The CDR3 runs to 16 residues. The ends were cut back, 4 bases at V and 2 bases at J, with 19 bases in the middle. CDR3 loop: CASSPRDSEGTYEQYF. CDR3 bases: TGCGCCAGCAGCCCTCGCGATAGCGAGGGGACCTACGAGCAGTACTTC.

This sequence joins TRBV13 and TRBJ2-1; 13 nucleotides match TRBD2. Germline values: CDR1 PRHDT, CDR2 FYEKMQ (reference sequence). This CDR3 is built from 16 residues. V lost 5 bases and J lost 7; bases outside the gene matches: 8. CDR3 in DNA: TGTGCCAGCAGCCCCGAGGGACTAGCGGGGAAAAATGAGCAGTTCTTC. The encoded protein is CASSPEGLAGKNEQFF.

The rearrangement links TRBV7-8 to TRBJ2-3; possible D gene TRBD1, 5 bases. V shed 2 bases and J shed 0 bases, with 24 bases lying between them. In germline, CDR1 is SGHVS, CDR2 FQNEAQ. CDR3 length equals 20 residues. The CDR3 coding sequence is TGTGCCAGCAGCTTAAGGGTTCGAGGACAACCGATTACTAGCACAGATACGCAGTATTTT. Translating gives CASSLRVRGQPITSTDTQYF.